The 29 T cell receptor beta chains reported below all come from one sample, sequenced in a study of blood T cell repertoires in COVID-19. The table came from immunoSEQ multiplex PCR; TCRdb's copy has only in-frame clones and leaves some out. The repertoire consists of tens of thousands of clones, with roughly 80% occurring once and the leading ten covering approximately 13%. Sequenced material: peripheral blood. The receptors shown here come from an elderly woman with acute or convalescent COVID-19.

The rearrangement joins TRBV19 to TRBJ2-7, with 8 bases that match TRBD1. V was clipped by 8 bases and J by 1 base; unmatched bases: 10. CDR1 is LNHDA and CDR2 is SQIVND in the germline V gene (reference sequence). There are 15 residues in the CDR3. This chain's CDR3 is CASRNPGQESYEQYF. DNA for the CDR3: TGTGCCAGTCGAAATCCGGGACAGGAATCCTACGAGCAGTACTTC. The full variable domain, completed using reference TRBV19 and TRBJ2-7, is DGGITQSPKYLFRKEGQNVTLSCEQNLNHDAMYWYRQDPGQGLRLIYYSQIVNDFQKGDIAEGYSVSREKKESFPLTVTSAQKNPTAFYLCASRNPGQESYEQYFGPGTRLTVT.

The V gene is TRBV3-1 (or the pseudogene TRBV3-2), the J gene TRBJ2-1, with TRBD2 matching over 11 bases. The CDR3 runs 14 residues. Losses at the gene ends were 1 base for V and 10 bases for J; bases not matched to a gene: 3. Per germline, CDR1 LGHDT and CDR2 YNNKEL (reference sequence). CDR3 sequence reads: CASSQVAGGVEQFF. CDR3 coding DNA: TGTGCCAGCAGCCAAGTAGCGGGAGGGGTAGAGCAGTTCTTC.

CDR3 DNA sequence: TGTGCCAGCAGCGCCGACAGGGGGGGTGGCTACACCTTC. Protein product: CASSADRGGGYTF. The V call is TRBV6-4, the J call TRBJ1-2; 9 nucleotides agree with TRBD1. Germline V lookup: CDR1 MRHNA, CDR2 SNTAGT. This CDR3 contains 13 residues. With V trimmed by 6 bases and J by 7 bases, 6 bases remained unmatched.

The chain recombines TRBV29-1 with TRBJ1-6; TRBD1 matches 7 bases. This CDR3 spans 15 amino acids. Germline loops: CDR1 SQVTM, CDR2 ANQGSEA. The V gene end was trimmed by 5 bases and the J gene end by 5 bases; junction bases not matched to a gene: 9. For the CDR3, the DNA is TGCAGCGTTAGGTTGTCAGGGGGGAATAATTCACCCCTCCACTTT. Amino acids: CSVRLSGGNNSPLHF.

The sample holds a few counts of this clone. This rearrangement joins TRBV7-3 to TRBJ2-5, with 7 bases fitting TRBD2. The germline V gene has CDR1 SGHTA and CDR2 FQGTGA. Unmatched junction bases numbered 11, after V lost 5 bases and J lost 5 bases. The CDR3 is 15 residues long. The CDR3 protein is CASSAQGGRGETQYF. CDR3 DNA: TGTGCCAGCAGCGCCCAAGGAGGGCGGGGGGAGACCCAGTACTTC.

This sequence joins TRBV2 and TRBJ1-4; no definite D call. CDR1 is SNHLY and CDR2 is FYNNEI in the germline V gene. The CDR3 sequence is 15 residues long. V lost 2 bases and J 3 bases, leaving 10 bases between the germline ends. The CDR3 DNA follows: TGTGCCAGCAGTGAATCGGGAATCCCTAATGAAAAACTGTTTTTT. It is translated as CASSESGIPNEKLFF.

In nucleotides, the CDR3 is TGCGCCAGCACCCTTATCTTCAGCTCCTACAATGAGCAGTTCTTC. It specifies CASTLIFSSYNEQFF. The chain carries TRBV5-1 and TRBJ2-1; no clear D gene. This CDR3 has 15 amino acids. The V end lost 6 bases, the J end lost 0 bases, and 13 bases lay between the germline ends. The germline V gene encodes CDR1 SGHRS and CDR2 YFSETQ.

The rearrangement uses TRBV6-6 and TRBJ2-3; D perhaps matches TRBD2 (7 bases). Between the trimmed V and J ends, which lost 2 bases and 4 bases, there was a span of 16 bases. CDR3 length equals 16 residues. Germline values: CDR1 MNHNY, CDR2 SVGAGI (reference sequence). DNA of the CDR3: TGTGCCAGCAGTTACCCCACGGGGGGCGGGGCAGATACGCAGTATTTT. Residues: CASSYPTGGGADTQYF.

This sequence joins TRBV6-6 and TRBJ2-7; 14 positions match TRBD2. Germline CDR1 and CDR2: MNHNY and SVGAGI (reference sequence). The CDR3 contains 16 residues. The junction had 7 bases not matched to a gene; V was cut back by 6 bases and J by 3 bases. Here the CDR3 DNA reads TGTGCCAGCAGCCTGGGACTAGCGGGAGCCCTCTACGAGCAGTACTTC. Its translation is CASSLGLAGALYEQYF.

The V call is TRBV10-3, the J call TRBJ1-5; tentatively, D is TRBD1 (6 bases). Deletions cut 0 bases from V and 6 bases from J, with 12 bases between. The CDR3 runs 15 residues. Germline V CDR1 and CDR2: ENHRY, SYGVKD. CDR3 sequence: CAISESGQSRQPQHF. The CDR3 nucleotides are TGTGCCATCAGTGAGTCCGGACAGTCTCGTCAGCCCCAGCATTTT.

The V gene is TRBV28, the J gene TRBJ1-2; maybe TRBD1 (5 bases). The CDR3 consists of 11 residues. Germline V gene data show CDR1 as MDHEN and CDR2 as SYDVKM. V was pared by 11 bases and J by 8 bases, with 15 bases between. The CDR3 nucleotides are TGTGCCGGAAAGCAGGGCGAGGGCTACACCTTC. It yields the protein CAGKQGEGYTF.

This clone has only one observation. The chain is built from TRBV20-1 and TRBJ2-3; TRBD2 is a possible D gene (6 bases). The germline gives CDR1 DFQATT, CDR2 SNEGSKA (reference sequence). V shed 3 bases and J shed 0 bases, with 10 bases lying between them. The CDR3 has 14 residues. In DNA, the CDR3 is TGCAGTGCTAGTCGGCTAGCGAGCACAGATACGCAGTATTTT. Translating it yields CSASRLASTDTQYF.

The chain joins TRBV5-4 to TRBJ2-5; 13 nucleotides align to TRBD2. CDR3 length: 16 residues. The germline V gene has CDR1 SGHNT and CDR2 YYREEE (reference sequence). Trimming removed 4 bases from V and 6 bases from J; junction bases left unmatched: 9. CDR3 DNA sequence: TGTGCCAGCAGCGAAGGACTAGCGGGAGACGTTAAGACCCAGTACTTC. Translation: CASSEGLAGDVKTQYF.

This sequence joins TRBV2 and TRBJ1-2; 11 nucleotides line up with TRBD1. V was pared by 4 bases and J by 3 bases, with 1 base of the junction left unmatched. Germline-derived CDR1 and CDR2 are SNHLY and FYNNEI. CDR3 length: 14 residues. The CDR3: CASSGDRGDYGYTF. The CDR3 region has the DNA TGTGCCAGCAGTGGGGACAGGGGGGACTATGGCTACACCTTC.

The CDR3 nucleotides read TGTGCCAGCACCCCCGGACAGGGTGATAGCAATCAGCCCCAGCATTTT. It codes for CASTPGQGDSNQPQHF. The chain joins TRBV7-9 to TRBJ1-5; 8 nucleotides align to TRBD1. The CDR3 contains 16 residues. The V segment lost 7 bases and the J segment 0 bases; nucleotides outside the gene matches: 8. CDR1 and CDR2 (germline): SEHNR, FQNEAQ (reference sequence).

This chain uses TRBV10-1 with TRBJ2-1; tentative D call: TRBD2 (6 bases). In germline, CDR1 is WNHNN, CDR2 SYGVQD (reference sequence). The length of the CDR3 is 13 residues. V was clipped by 2 bases and J by 10 bases, with 12 bases between them. The CDR3: CASSEQGLSEQFF. CDR3 nucleotide sequence: TGCGCCAGCAGTGAGCAGGGACTTTCGGAGCAGTTCTTC.

This clone came up a few times. The chain carries TRBV5-4 and TRBJ2-3; TRBD1 agrees at 10 bases. Per the germline V gene, CDR1 is SGHNT and CDR2 is YYREEE (reference sequence). This CDR3 comprises 15 residues. V shed 0 bases, J shed 4 bases, and the junction held 2 bases outside the gene matches. The CDR3 reads CASSLDGTGADTQYF. The CDR3, as DNA: TGTGCCAGCAGCTTGGACGGGACAGGGGCAGATACGCAGTATTTT.

The V call is TRBV12-3 or TRBV12-4, the J call TRBJ2-1; D not resolved. Trimming stripped 5 bases from V and 10 bases from J, with 9 bases between. CDR3 length: 11 amino acids. The DNA for the CDR3 is TGTGCCAGCAGTCTCAGGTACGAGCAGTTCTTC. Translation gives CASSLRYEQFF.

This chain connects TRBV29-1 to TRBJ1-1; possibly TRBD1 for D (6 bases). The CDR3 is 13 residues long. Trimming left V 6 bases short and J 0 bases short, with 11 bases between. Per the germline V gene, CDR1 is SQVTM and CDR2 is ANQGSEA. CDR3: CSVEGQLNTEAFF. The CDR3 DNA sequence: TGCAGCGTCGAGGGACAACTGAACACTGAAGCTTTCTTT.

V is TRBV18 and J is TRBJ1-5; D gene uncertain. The CDR3 has 14 residues. V was clipped by 3 bases and J by 4 bases, with 10 bases between them. Germline CDR1 and CDR2: KGHSH and LQKENI. CDR3 in DNA: TGTGCCAGCTCACCCGGGTGGTATAATCAGCCCCAGCATTTT. Translation: CASSPGWYNQPQHF.

This chain connects TRBV27 to TRBJ1-2, with a tentative D call TRBD1 (5 bases). From germline, CDR1 is MNHEY and CDR2 SMNVEV (reference sequence). V dropped 0 bases and J dropped 4 bases, with 12 bases sitting between them. This CDR3 is built from 15 residues. CDR3 protein: CASSLSEGLIYGYTF. In nucleotides, the CDR3 is TGTGCCAGCAGTTTATCGGAGGGGCTGATCTATGGCTACACCTTC.

The chain combines TRBV18 with TRBJ2-6; possibly TRBD1 for D (5 bases). The length of the CDR3 is 16 residues. Germline V gives CDR1 KGHSH, CDR2 LQKENI. Between the trimmed V and J ends, which lost 1 base and 0 bases, there was a span of 7 bases. The CDR3 region is CASSPLRASGANVLTF. CDR3 nucleotide sequence: TGTGCCAGCTCACCACTCAGGGCCTCTGGGGCCAACGTCCTGACTTTC.

This clone was observed a few times. Written as DNA, the CDR3 is TGTGCCAGCAGCTTAGCACCTGGAGGAATCTACGAGCAGTACTTC. Translation: CASSLAPGGIYEQYF. The rearrangement joins TRBV7-6 to TRBJ2-7, with D possibly matching TRBD2 (5 bases). The CDR3 is 15 amino acids. With 0 bases removed from V and 3 bases from J, the gap between germline ends came to 12 bases. Germline loops: CDR1 SGHVS, CDR2 FNYEAQ.

In DNA form, the CDR3 reads TGTGCCAGCAGCGATGTCGGGACAGGGTTTCGCACAGATACGCAGTATTTT. Its translation is CASSDVGTGFRTDTQYF. The gene calls are TRBV9 and TRBJ2-3; 9 bases agree with TRBD1. The CDR3 loop spans 17 amino acids. CDR1 is SGDLS and CDR2 is YYNGEE in the germline V gene. J lost 1 base, V lost 3 bases, and 9 bases had no gene match.

The rearrangement joins TRBV29-1 to TRBJ1-2; D unclear. CDR1 and CDR2 from the germline V gene are SQVTM and ANQGSEA. Trimming took 6 bases from V and 6 from J, leaving 11 bases between them. The CDR3 covers 11 residues. CDR3 sequence (DNA): TGCAGCGTACTCCCGAGGGATGGCTACACCTTC. It encodes CSVLPRDGYTF. Supplemented by reference TRBV29-1 and TRBJ1-2, the full variable domain reads SAVISQKPSRDICQRGTSLTIQCQVDSQVTMMFWYRQQPGQSLTLIATANQGSEATYESGFVIDKFPISRPNLTFSTLTVSNMSPEDSSIYLCSVLPRDGYTFGSGTRLTVV.

The chain recombines TRBV4-1 with TRBJ2-7, with D tentatively TRBD2 (6 bases). The CDR3 has 13 amino acids. Trimming removed 2 bases from V and 3 bases from J, with 8 bases in between. Germline CDR1 reads MGHRA; CDR2 reads YSYEKL. In DNA, the CDR3 is TGCGCCAGCAGCCAAACTAGCAACTACGAGCAGTACTTC. Translated: CASSQTSNYEQYF.

Many counts were recorded for this clone. The chain uses TRBV5-1 and TRBJ2-1; 8 nucleotides match TRBD2. The CDR3 has 15 amino acids. The germline V gene has CDR1 SGHRS and CDR2 YFSETQ. Trimming removed 4 bases from V and 7 bases from J; junction bases left unmatched: 10. This chain's CDR3 is CASSLSGTGWNEQFF. CDR3 coding DNA: TGCGCCAGCAGCCTTAGCGGGACCGGGTGGAATGAGCAGTTCTTC.

This chain links TRBV2 with TRBJ1-2, with D possibly TRBD1 on 6 matching bases. The CDR3 is made up of 15 amino acids. The V end lost 0 bases, the J end lost 3 bases, and 11 bases lay between the germline ends. Per germline, CDR1 SNHLY and CDR2 FYNNEI. This CDR3 reads CASSEALQGYYGYTF. DNA of the CDR3: TGTGCCAGCAGTGAAGCGCTTCAGGGGTACTATGGCTACACCTTC.

The chain employs TRBV7-8 and TRBJ2-3; no reliable D call. The CDR3 totals 13 residues. CDR1 is SGHVS, CDR2 FQNEAQ, per germline. V lost 2 bases, J lost 5 bases, and 8 bases lay in between. CDR3 nucleotides: TGTGCCAGCAGCTTATCTGGCAGAGATACGCAGTATTTT. Translated, it gives CASSLSGRDTQYF.